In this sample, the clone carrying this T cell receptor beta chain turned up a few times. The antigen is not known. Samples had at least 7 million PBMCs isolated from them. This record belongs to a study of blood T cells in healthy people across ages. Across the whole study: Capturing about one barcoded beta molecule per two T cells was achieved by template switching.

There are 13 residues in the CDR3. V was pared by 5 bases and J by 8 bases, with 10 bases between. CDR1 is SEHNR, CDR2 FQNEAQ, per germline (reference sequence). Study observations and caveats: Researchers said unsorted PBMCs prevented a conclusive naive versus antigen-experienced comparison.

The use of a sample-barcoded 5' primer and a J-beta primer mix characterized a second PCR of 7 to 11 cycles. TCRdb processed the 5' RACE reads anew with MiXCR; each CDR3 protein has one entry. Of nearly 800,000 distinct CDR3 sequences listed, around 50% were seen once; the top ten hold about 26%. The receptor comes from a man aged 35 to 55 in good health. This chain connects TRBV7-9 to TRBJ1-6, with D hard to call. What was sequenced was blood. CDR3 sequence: CASSTTQDSPLHF. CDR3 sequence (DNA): TGTGCCAGCAGCACCACCCAGGATTCACCCCTCCACTTT.